What follows are 3 T cell receptor beta chains derived from one specimen sequenced in a study of T cells after yellow fever vaccination (dated by TCRdb to between 2017 and 2020). The library was prepared using 5' RACE. Sequencing relied on an Illumina HiSeq 2500. TCRdb redid the processing of the public reads, applying fastp at Q25 and MiXCR, and retained in-frame beta chains. Identical CDR3 proteins give one entry, which carries the most common genes and DNA. The sample table contains under 550,000 distinct CDR3 sequences; only one count was recorded for just over 20% of them. The top ten clonotypes cover roughly a sixth of the sample. Reading the label with the study, this specimen's treatment or condition is: live attenuated yellow fever vaccine strain. The input for sequencing was PBMCs, taken approximately 20 days after the first yellow fever vaccination. The receptors stem from a man younger than 35 who received the YFV17D yellow fever vaccine.

At least ten counts were recorded for this clonotype. The rearrangement uses TRBV7-2 and TRBJ2-7, with a possible D match to TRBD1 (6 bases). The CDR3 extends over 16 amino acids. CDR1 is SGHTA, CDR2 FQGNSA, per germline. The CDR3 region is CASRTTGQGRSHEQYV. The DNA of the CDR3 is TGTGCCAGCAGAACTACGGGGCAGGGGCGCTCCCACGAGCAGTACGTC.

This clonotype was observed a handful of times. The chain links TRBV28 to TRBJ1-6, with TRBD1 matching 8 bases. CDR1 and CDR2 from the germline V gene are MDHEN and SYDVKM. V lost 5 bases and J lost 0; bases outside the gene matches: 9. This CDR3 is built from 18 residues. CDR3 loop: CASSLRQGLRSYNSPLHF. CDR3 nucleotide sequence: TGTGCCAGCAGTCTTCGACAGGGGTTACGCTCCTATAATTCACCCCTCCACTTT. The variable domain in full, completed from reference TRBV28 and TRBJ1-6, reads DVKVTQSSRYLVKRTGEKVFLECVQDMDHENMFWYRQDPGLGLRLIYFSYDVKMKEKGDIPEGYSVSREKKERFSLILESASTNQTSMYLCASSLRQGLRSYNSPLHFGNGTRLTVT.

This clonotype was seen a handful of times. The gene calls are TRBV14 and TRBJ2-5; D possibly matches TRBD1 or TRBD2 (5 bases each). CDR1 is SGHDN and CDR2 is FVKESK in the germline V gene. Deletions cut 5 bases from V and 2 bases from J, with 12 bases between. CDR3 length: 14 amino acids. The CDR3 region is CASSFRAGQETQYF. The CDR3 DNA follows: TGTGCCAGCAGCTTCAGGGCGGGTCAAGAGACCCAGTACTTC.